The 29 T cell receptor beta chains below all came from one sample that was sequenced in a study of tumor-infiltrating lymphocytes in primary liver carcinoma. Constant-region priming of around 500 ng total RNA yielded TCR beta cDNA. ARM-PCR was slightly modified, and three nested multiplex PCR rounds with it gave rise to the TCR beta libraries. For roughly 11 cycles apiece, the opening two PCR rounds ran with TRBV1-TRBV30 forward primers and a C-beta reverse primer. TCRdb used MiXCR to reprocess the multiplex PCR reads, holding one entry per CDR3 protein. The sample shows some 180,000 distinct CDR3 sequences, approximately 60% of them seen only once. Unsorted whole blood served as the source of blood RNA, and germline DNA was extracted as well. The sample consisted of peripheral blood. The receptors stem from a man aged 35-49 years with primary liver carcinoma and hepatitis B virus infection.

This clonotype was detected a few times. This sequence joins TRBV6-1 and TRBJ1-2; no definite D call. V was trimmed by 3 bases and J by 2 bases, leaving 13 bases between them. Germline lookup yields CDR1 MNHNS and CDR2 SASEGT. The CDR3 has 15 amino acids. The CDR3 DNA follows: TGTGCCAGCAGTGACCCCTCTCAGACAAACTATGGCTACACCTTC. It encodes CASSDPSQTNYGYTF.

This clonotype was counted only a few times. The chain has TRBV6-1 and TRBJ2-3; D may be TRBD2 (6 bases). Trimming removed 5 bases from V and 1 base from J, with 19 bases in between. The CDR3 consists of 17 residues. The germline CDR1 and CDR2 sequences are MNHNS and SASEGT. Here the CDR3 DNA reads TGTGCCAGCAGTTCTTCTGACAGCTCGGGGGGCACAGATACGCAGTATTTT. This translates into CASSSSDSSGGTDTQYF.

The J gene is TRBJ2-7, the V gene TRBV5-1; 7 nucleotides align to TRBD2. CDR3 length: 12 residues. V was clipped by 10 bases and J by 4 bases; unmatched bases: 8. Per germline, CDR1 SGHRS and CDR2 YFSETQ. The CDR3 reads CAGERESYEQYF. For the CDR3, the DNA is TGCGCCGGTGAGCGGGAAAGTTACGAGCAGTACTTC.

In the case of this clonotype: The junction does not match germline at one end; this may be a read error. The V gene is TRBV28, the J gene TRBJ2-3; D remains ambiguous. The germline V gene encodes CDR1 MDHEN and CDR2 SYDVKM. The CDR3 totals 14 residues. CDR3: CASGRHPYSDTHYF. The CDR3 nucleotides are TGTGCCAGCGGCAGACACCCCTACTCAGATACGCACTATTTT.

This chain connects TRBV7-8 to TRBJ2-4; D gene unclear. V was trimmed by 5 bases and J by 1 base, leaving 15 bases between them. The CDR3 is 16 amino acids. Germline assignment: CDR1 SGHVS and CDR2 FQNEAQ. This CDR3 reads CASSAPPNLAKNIQYF. The DNA of the CDR3 is TGTGCCAGCAGCGCGCCCCCGAATTTGGCCAAAAACATTCAGTACTTC.

This rearrangement joins TRBV11-2 to TRBJ2-1, with a weak D call TRBD2 (6 bases). This CDR3 is built from 16 residues. Trimming removed 6 bases at V and 6 bases at J, with 21 bases between. Germline loops: CDR1 SGHAT, CDR2 FQNNGV. As DNA, the CDR3 is TGTGCCAGCAGTATGTCCACCGGGACTCTTCTCAATGAGCAGTTCTTC. As protein: CASSMSTGTLLNEQFF.

Regarding this clonotype: A clone one base away is much larger, so this may be a read error. The chain joins TRBV11-2 to TRBJ2-7; D is possibly TRBD1 (5 bases). The V end was cut by 3 bases, the J end by 0 bases, with 9 bases between. The CDR3 sequence is 14 residues long. Per the germline V gene, CDR1 is SGHAT and CDR2 is FQNNGV. The CDR3 loop reads CASSFNRNSYEQYF. CDR3 nucleotide sequence: TGTGCCAGCAGCTTTAACAGGAACTCCTACGAGCAGTACTTC.

This clonotype was found once. A much larger clone is a single base away; this may be a read error. V and J are TRBV6-5 and TRBJ2-3, with 9 bases that match TRBD1. CDR3 length equals 14 residues. CDR1 MNHEY and CDR2 SVGAGI come from the germline V gene. In DNA form, the CDR3 reads TGTGCCAGCAGCCGGGGACAGGGCACATATACGCAGTATTTT. Translation gives CASSRGQGTYTQYF.

This clonotype was counted a few times. This chain uses TRBV10-3 with TRBJ2-1, with TRBD2 matching 14 bases. The CDR3 extends over 16 amino acids. Germline V gene data show CDR1 as ENHRY and CDR2 as SYGVKD. V was pared by 7 bases and J by 7 bases, with 9 bases of the junction left unmatched. CDR3 bases: TGTGCCATCACCCCTTCGACTAGCGGGGGGGGGAATGAGCAGTTCTTC. Translated: CAITPSTSGGGNEQFF.

This clonotype was observed at least ten times. This sequence joins TRBV11-3 and TRBJ2-1, with D perhaps TRBD1 (5 bases). V dropped 4 bases and J dropped 7 bases, with 11 bases sitting between them. CDR1 is SGHNT, CDR2 YENEEA, per germline. The CDR3 runs to 13 residues. CDR3 residues: CASSSGPGNEQFF. In nucleotides, the CDR3 is TGTGCCAGCAGCTCAGGCCCAGGGAATGAGCAGTTCTTC.

Only a few counts were recorded for this clonotype. The chain uses TRBV4-2 and TRBJ2-3, with 10 bases aligning to TRBD2. J lost 2 bases, V lost 0 bases, and 8 bases had no gene match. The germline V gene has CDR1 LGHNA and CDR2 YNFKEQ. The length of the CDR3 is 18 residues. Here the CDR3 DNA reads TGTGCCAGCAGCCAAGATCCCCTGGGACTAGCGAACACAGATACGCAGTATTTT. This translates into CASSQDPLGLANTDTQYF.

The gene calls are TRBV12-3 or TRBV12-4 and TRBJ2-2, with a tentative D call TRBD1 (6 bases). The CDR3 sequence is 15 residues long. V dropped 6 bases and J dropped 3 bases, with 14 bases sitting between them. In DNA form, the CDR3 reads TGTGCCAGCAGAGACAGCTCAGGGGACACCGGGGAGCTGTTTTTT. Translating gives CASRDSSGDTGELFF.

This clonotype was counted only a few times. This chain connects TRBV13 to TRBJ2-7; 10 nucleotides line up with TRBD2. Germline lookup yields CDR1 PRHDT and CDR2 FYEKMQ (reference sequence). V gave up 4 bases and J gave up 5 bases; unmatched junction bases: 5. This CDR3 spans 14 amino acids. The CDR3 nucleotides read TGTGCCAGCAGCTCCACCCTAGCGGGAGACGAGCAGTACTTC. This translates into CASSSTLAGDEQYF.

This clonotype was counted a single time. J is TRBJ1-5 and V is TRBV7-9; 12 nucleotides agree with TRBD1. The CDR3 length is 18 residues. V lost 4 bases and J lost 0; bases outside the gene matches: 7. Germline CDR1 SEHNR, CDR2 FQNEAQ (reference sequence). The DNA for the CDR3 is TGTGCCAGCAGCTACGGGACAGGGGGCCGCCTTAGCAATCAGCCCCAGCATTTT. Translated, it gives CASSYGTGGRLSNQPQHF. Looking up the rest from reference TRBV7-9 and TRBJ1-5 gives the full variable domain: DTGVSQNPRHKITKRGQNVTFRCDPISEHNRLYWYRQTLGQGPEFLTYFQNEAQLEKSRLLSDRFSAERPKGSFSTLEIQRTEQGDSAMYLCASSYGTGGRLSNQPQHFGDGTRLSIL.

In its sample, this clonotype was seen many times. At one end the junction does not follow the germline gene, possibly because of a read error. The chain has TRBV29-1 and TRBJ2-3; tentative D call: TRBD1 (5 bases). Germline V gene sequence: CDR1 SQVTM, CDR2 ANQGSEA. The CDR3 length is 12 residues. The CDR3 reads CSVEGAGDTQYF. In nucleotides, the CDR3 is TGCAGCGTAGAAGGGGCAGGAGATACGCAGTATTTT.

The chain couples TRBV28 to TRBJ2-1; 12 nucleotides align to TRBD2. From germline, CDR1 is MDHEN and CDR2 SYDVKM. The CDR3 has 16 amino acids. The J segment lost 2 bases and the V segment lost 11 bases, leaving 10 bases of the junction unmatched. The CDR3 coding sequence is TGTGCCGCGACTAGCGGGAGCCGCCGGGCCTACAATGAGCAGTTCTTC. Protein product: CAATSGSRRAYNEQFF.

Points on this clonotype: The junction departs from the called germline gene at one end, perhaps through a read error. The chain is built from TRBV11-1 and TRBJ2-7, with 7 bases fitting TRBD2. The germline CDR1 and CDR2 sequences are SGHAT and FQDESV (reference sequence). This CDR3 spans 15 amino acids. DNA for the CDR3: TGTGCCAGCAGCTTTGGGCGGGAGTGCTCCTACGAACAGTACTTC. This encodes CASSFGRECSYEQYF.

The V and J genes are TRBV4-2 and TRBJ2-5; the match to TRBD2 covers 7 bases. Germline CDR1 and CDR2: LGHNA and YNFKEQ. Trimming at V came to 1 base and at J to 4 bases, leaving 9 bases not matched to a gene. The CDR3 consists of 16 residues. The CDR3 coding sequence is TGTGCCAGCAGCCAAGGAAATAGGCGGGAGCTAGAGACCCAGTACTTC. This encodes CASSQGNRRELETQYF.

This clonotype appeared a single time. Because the CDR3 is missing its conserved closing phenylalanine or tryptophan, this is likely a read error. V is TRBV11-2 and J is TRBJ2-2; tentative D call: TRBD1 (5 bases). The CDR3 spans 16 residues. The germline V gene encodes CDR1 SGHAT and CDR2 FQNNGV. Here the CDR3 reads CTSSLQTEPNTGELFS. As DNA, the CDR3 is TGTACCAGCAGCCTACAGACAGAACCGAACACCGGGGAGCTGTTTTCT.

This clonotype was counted once. V and J are TRBV11-2 and TRBJ2-7; D is perhaps TRBD1 (6 bases). V was pared by 1 base and J by 4 bases, with 11 bases between. The CDR3 sequence is 14 residues long. Germline CDR1 is SGHAT and CDR2 is FQNNGV. The CDR3 DNA reads TGTGCCAGCAGCTTAGTCAGGGGCACATACGAGCAGTACTTC. This gives the protein CASSLVRGTYEQYF.

J is TRBJ1-5 and V is TRBV6-6; 8 nucleotides agree with TRBD1. V was clipped by 4 bases and J by 1 base; unmatched bases: 9. The CDR3 is 17 amino acids. The germline CDR1 and CDR2 sequences are MNHNY and SVGAGI (reference sequence). The CDR3 nucleotides read TGTGCCAGCAGTTCCGGACAGGGTGGTCGGAGCAATCAGCCCCAGCATTTT. Residues: CASSSGQGGRSNQPQHF.

CDR3 coding DNA: TGCGCCAGCAGCCAGAAACTAAACTCTGACTACGAGCAGTACTTC. As protein: CASSQKLNSDYEQYF. This chain connects TRBV4-1 to TRBJ2-7; D gene unclear. With 3 bases removed from V and 3 bases from J, the gap between germline ends came to 15 bases. From germline, CDR1 is MGHRA and CDR2 YSYEKL. CDR3 length: 15 residues.

The chain has TRBV5-1 and TRBJ2-3, with 9 bases that match TRBD1. The CDR3 runs to 15 residues. Germline CDR1 reads SGHRS; CDR2 reads YFSETQ. J was trimmed by 5 bases and V by 2 bases; bases with no gene match: 6. CDR3 DNA sequence: TGCGCCAGCAGCTTTGGACAGGGGAATGGAGATACGCAGTATTTT. Residues: CASSFGQGNGDTQYF.

The chain recombines TRBV29-1 with TRBJ2-7, with a tentative D call TRBD2 (6 bases). CDR1 SQVTM and CDR2 ANQGSEA come from the germline V gene. Trimming cost V 5 bases and J 6 bases, with 17 bases left between them. The length of the CDR3 is 13 residues. Here the CDR3 reads CSVTRHSAGEQYF. DNA for the CDR3: TGCAGCGTTACGCGACACTCAGCGGGCGAGCAGTACTTC.

In regard to this clonotype: One end of the junction is discordant with germline, which a read error may explain. The chain joins TRBV4-2 to TRBJ1-5, with D uncertain. Germline V CDR1 and CDR2: LGHNA, YNFKEQ. There are 15 residues in the CDR3. DNA for the CDR3: TGTTCCAGCAGCCTTACCGCGGGGAAAAATCAGCCCCAGCATTTT. Its protein is CSSSLTAGKNQPQHF.

The V gene is TRBV7-9, the J gene TRBJ2-3; D uncertain. Germline V CDR1 and CDR2: SEHNR, FQNEAQ (reference sequence). The CDR3 extends over 15 amino acids. V lost 4 bases and J lost 2, with 13 bases in between. The CDR3 reads CASSSSSSFTDTQYF. The CDR3 nucleotides are TGTGCCAGCAGCTCCAGCTCCTCCTTCACAGATACGCAGTATTTT.

Points on this clonotype: The conserved phenylalanine or tryptophan is not found at the CDR3 terminus, so this likely reflects a read error. The chain carries TRBV4-2 and TRBJ1-1, with 8 bases matching TRBD1. The germline gives CDR1 LGHNA, CDR2 YNFKEQ. The CDR3 is 15 residues long. J gave up 4 bases and V 3 bases, and 7 bases lay outside the gene matches. The CDR3 loop reads CASSQTGDFGTEAFL. The CDR3 region has the DNA TGTGCCAGCAGCCAGACAGGGGACTTCGGCACTGAAGCTTTCCTT.

Points on this clonotype: A read error is possible here, since a much larger clone lies one base away. The rearrangement links TRBV11-2 to TRBJ1-6, with TRBD1 as a possible D gene (5 bases). This CDR3 is 14 amino acids long. V was trimmed by 6 bases and J by 8 bases, leaving 14 bases between them. Germline-derived CDR1 and CDR2 are SGHAT and FQNNGV. In DNA form, the CDR3 reads TGTGCCAGCAGTTTGGGACGGTATTATTCACCCCTCCACTTT. Protein product: CASSLGRYYSPLHF. The full variable domain, in which reference TRBV11-2 and TRBJ1-6 provide the parts outside the CDR3, is EAGVAQSPRYKIIEKRQSVAFWCNPISGHATLYWYQQILGQGPKLLIQFQNNGVVDDSQLPKDRFSAERLKGVDSTLKIQPAKLEDSAVYLCASSLGRYYSPLHFGNGTRLTVT.

The rearrangement uses TRBV5-6 and TRBJ2-1, with a possible D match to TRBD2 (6 bases). Trimming shortened V by 5 bases and J by 16 bases, and 22 bases separated the two germline ends. Germline CDR1 SGHDT, CDR2 YYEEEE. This CDR3 has 13 residues. CDR3 sequence (DNA): TGTGCCAGCAGTGATGACTGGGGCGGGGACCAATTCTTC. Encoded protein: CASSDDWGGDQFF. Using reference TRBV5-6 and TRBJ2-1 for the parts outside the CDR3, the full variable domain is DAGVTQSPTHLIKTRGQQVTLRCSPKSGHDTVSWYQQALGQGPQFIFQYYEEEERQRGNFPDRFSGHQFPNYSSELNVNALLLGDSALYLCASSDDWGGDQFFGPGTRLTVL.